A single sample gave rise to the 13 T cell receptor beta chains below, sequenced in a study of cytomegalovirus exposure and HLA in healthy donors. With 60 Vbeta and 13 Jbeta primers, the PCR was carried out. Only in-frame clones appear in the TCRdb table, and some are missing; sequencing was by immunoSEQ multiplex PCR. In the table there are 90,000 to 150,000 clones, about 16% of which are singletons. Specimen: PBMCs. The receptors derive from a woman younger than 35 in good health and CMV-seronegative.

This clone was seen a handful of times. J is TRBJ2-7 and V is TRBV6-5; TRBD2 matches 8 bases. V shed 2 bases, J shed 8 bases, and the junction held 14 bases outside the gene matches. Germline loops: CDR1 MNHEY, CDR2 SVGAGI. CDR3 length: 16 residues. CDR3 sequence (DNA): TGTGCCAGCAGTTACGCCAGATCCGGGACTAGTATCAAGCAGTACTTC. It yields the protein CASSYARSGTSIKQYF.

The V and J genes are TRBV10-3 and TRBJ2-1; 10 nucleotides agree with TRBD2. The CDR3 runs 15 residues. The ends lost 10 bases at V and 4 bases at J; junction bases unmatched: 10. The V gene's germline CDR1 is ENHRY and CDR2 SYGVKD. The DNA for the CDR3 is TGTGCCACCATCCCGGGACTAGCGAATTACAATGAGCAGTTCTTC. Translation gives CATIPGLANYNEQFF.

The rearrangement joins TRBV15 to TRBJ1-2; perhaps TRBD1 as D (6 bases). CDR3 length: 14 amino acids. In germline, CDR1 is LNHNV, CDR2 YYDKDF (reference sequence). V shed 5 bases and J shed 4 bases, with 14 bases lying between them. CDR3 coding DNA: TGTGCCACCAGCCCCTGGGGGCAGGGCTATGGCTACACCTTC. The encoded protein is CATSPWGQGYGYTF. The whole variable domain, filled in from reference TRBV15 and TRBJ1-2, reads DAMVIQNPRYQVTQFGKPVTLSCSQTLNHNVMYWYQQKSSQAPKLLFHYYDKDFNNEADTPDNFQSRRPNTSFCFLDIRSPGLGDTAMYLCATSPWGQGYGYTFGSGTRLTVV.

The chain has TRBV7-9 and TRBJ1-2; the D gene is possibly TRBD1 (5 bases). Trimming took off 6 bases at V and 3 bases at J, with 11 bases between the two ends. There are 13 residues in the CDR3. Germline CDR1 SEHNR, CDR2 FQNEAQ (reference sequence). The CDR3 region has the DNA TGTGCCAGCAGTTCCGGGGGAGACTATGGCTACACCTTC. It yields the protein CASSSGGDYGYTF.

This clone was seen only a few times. This rearrangement joins TRBV4-1 to TRBJ1-3, with no clear D. The CDR3 consists of 16 residues. Germline V lookup: CDR1 MGHRA, CDR2 YSYEKL. Trimming cost V 1 base and J 0 bases, with 10 bases left between them. CDR3 nucleotide sequence: TGCGCCAGCAGCCAAGGTCACGCGCTCTCTGGAAACACCATATATTTT. Translating gives CASSQGHALSGNTIYF.

The V and J genes are TRBV7-6 and TRBJ2-7; TRBD2 agrees at 7 bases. The J segment lost 8 bases and the V segment lost 6 bases, leaving 19 bases of the junction unmatched. CDR1 and CDR2 from the germline V gene are SGHVS and FNYEAQ. The CDR3 loop spans 16 amino acids. This CDR3 reads CASSQNPGAGENKQYF. The DNA of the CDR3 is TGTGCCAGCAGTCAAAACCCTGGGGCGGGAGAGAACAAGCAGTACTTC.

This clone was seen more than once but under ten times. This chain joins TRBV10-3 and TRBJ1-2; possibly TRBD1 for D (6 bases). Germline assignment: CDR1 ENHRY and CDR2 SYGVKD. This CDR3 contains 14 residues. V dropped 0 bases and J dropped 4 bases, with 9 bases sitting between them. CDR3 coding DNA: TGTGCCATCAGTGAGTCATTACAGGGCTATGGCTACACCTTC. Its translation is CAISESLQGYGYTF.

This clone was seen a few times. The rearrangement uses TRBV29-1 and TRBJ1-4, with D possibly TRBD1 on 6 matching bases. Trimming stripped 6 bases from V and 0 bases from J, with 17 bases between. Germline CDR1 is SQVTM and CDR2 is ANQGSEA. The CDR3 is 16 residues long. The CDR3 reads CSVTLTTGPTNEKLFF. As DNA, the CDR3 is TGCAGCGTCACACTCACGACAGGCCCAACTAATGAAAAACTGTTTTTT.

The chain combines TRBV5-1 with TRBJ2-7; the D is unclear. Per germline, CDR1 SGHRS and CDR2 YFSETQ. The CDR3 is made up of 15 amino acids. Trimming left V 0 bases short and J 7 bases short, with 17 bases between. In DNA form, the CDR3 reads TGCGCCAGCAGCTTGGGGGTCGAACTCTTCGGGGAGCAGTACTTC. Translation gives CASSLGVELFGEQYF.

On this clone: Other DNA variants within this sample encode the same CDR3. The chain employs TRBV25-1 and TRBJ2-5, with TRBD1 matching 7 bases. Losses at the gene ends were 3 bases for V and 5 bases for J; bases not matched to a gene: 12. Germline V gene lookup returns CDR1 MGHDK and CDR2 SYGVNS. This CDR3 is 16 amino acids long. The CDR3 sequence: CASSEMRGTVRETQYF. The CDR3 DNA sequence: TGTGCCAGCAGTGAGATGAGGGGGACAGTCAGGGAGACCCAGTACTTC.

This clone was seen a handful of times. The rearrangement joins TRBV30 to TRBJ1-4, with no clear D. CDR3 length: 11 residues. Trimming stripped 8 bases from V and 8 bases from J, with 12 bases between. Germline CDR1 GTSNPN, CDR2 SVGIG (reference sequence). CDR3 sequence: CASQAEEKLFF. In DNA, the CDR3 is TGTGCCAGTCAGGCTGAAGAAAAACTGTTTTTT.

This clone was observed a few times. The rearrangement links TRBV5-1 to TRBJ2-3, with D maybe TRBD1 (5 bases). V lost 0 bases, J lost 6 bases, and 5 bases lay in between. Germline V gene sequence: CDR1 SGHRS, CDR2 YFSETQ. CDR3 size: 12 residues. The CDR3 reads CASSLEGDTQYF. CDR3 in DNA: TGCGCCAGCAGCTTGGAGGGGGATACGCAGTATTTT.

The V call is TRBV28, the J call TRBJ1-4, with TRBD1 matching 9 bases. Germline trimming cut 9 bases from V and 8 bases from J; bases unmatched to any gene: 13. CDR3 size: 15 residues. Germline V gene sequence: CDR1 MDHEN, CDR2 SYDVKM. The DNA of the CDR3 is TGTGCCAGTGATGAACCGGGACAGGGTAGGGAAAAACTGTTTTTT. Translated, it gives CASDEPGQGREKLFF.